This T cell receptor beta chain was captured in a study of identical twins. The CDR3 has 15 amino acids. TCRdb re-analysed the 5' RACE reads in MiXCR, keeping a single row per CDR3 protein. The repertoire holds some 1,600,000 distinct CDR3 sequences, with about 31% as singletons. The receptor was derived from a newborn girl in good health. The rearrangement links TRBV12-3 or TRBV12-4 to TRBJ2-4; possibly TRBD2 for D (5 bases). The DNA end is a closer match to TRBJ2-1, so the J assignment may be wrong. Sequenced input: cord blood. The CDR3 sequence is CASSLRAAVKNIQFF. In DNA form, the CDR3 reads TGTGCCAGCAGTTTGCGGGCCGCTGTCAAAAACATTCAGTTCTTC.